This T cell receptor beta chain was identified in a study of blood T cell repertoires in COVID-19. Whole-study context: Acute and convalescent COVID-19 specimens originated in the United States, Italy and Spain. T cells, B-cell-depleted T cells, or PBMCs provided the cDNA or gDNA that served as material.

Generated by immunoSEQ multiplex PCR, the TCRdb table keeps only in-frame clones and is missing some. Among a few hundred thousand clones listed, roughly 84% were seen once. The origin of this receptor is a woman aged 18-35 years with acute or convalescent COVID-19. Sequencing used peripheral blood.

DNA for the CDR3: TGCGCCAGCAGCGGGACAAATGAAAAACTGTTTTTT. Its protein product is CASSGTNEKLFF. This chain joins TRBV5-1 and TRBJ1-4; D perhaps matches TRBD1 (6 bases). The ends were cut back, 4 bases at V and 5 bases at J, with 6 bases in the middle. The CDR3 is made up of 12 amino acids. Germline CDR1 is SGHRS and CDR2 is YFSETQ.